A selection of T cell receptor beta chains follows, all from one sample in a study of blood T cell repertoires in COVID-19. Profiling relied on immunoSEQ multiplex PCR, and the TCRdb table lists in-frame clones only, not all of them. The sample holds under 200,000 clones, approximately 90% seen once. What was sequenced was peripheral blood. All receptors come from a man aged 18 to 30 with acute or convalescent COVID-19. Each CDR3 is given with its conserved first and last residue. D genes are given only for firm matches. Expanded clones are given a class, and other clones once, few, many or no size at all.

clone size	D gene	J gene	V gene	CDR3 protein	CDR3 DNA
few	.	TRBJ1-1	TRBV30	CACMTDTSNTEAFF	TGTGCCTGTATGACGGACACCTCGAACACTGAAGCTTTCTTT
once	.	TRBJ2-5	TRBV5-1	CASSLGGQETQYF	TGCGCCAGCAGCTTAGGGGGCCAAGAGACCCAGTACTTC
.	.	TRBJ2-7	TRBV6-5	CASRPVPGEQYF	TGTGCCAGCCGCCCGGTCCCCGGCGAGCAGTACTTC
.	TRBD2	TRBJ2-2	TRBV9	CASSPGGGELFF	TGTGCCAGCAGCCCGGGGGGCGGGGAGCTGTTTTTT
.	.	TRBJ1-1	TRBV2	CASSDHRASGGAFF	TGTGCCAGCAGTGATCACAGGGCCAGCGGGGGAGCTTTCTTT
.	.	TRBJ2-5	TRBV29-1	CSLDVGAETQYF	TGCAGCCTTGACGTTGGGGCAGAGACCCAGTACTTC
.	TRBD1	TRBJ2-1	TRBV5-6	CASSYRDREDNEQFF	TGTGCCAGCAGCTACCGGGACAGGGAGGACAATGAGCAGTTCTTC
.	TRBD2	TRBJ2-5	TRBV5-1	CASSLFPGLAGSQETQYF	TGCGCCAGCAGCTTGTTCCCGGGACTAGCGGGGTCACAAGAGACCCAGTACTTC
.	.	TRBJ2-7	TRBV7-2	CASSNPRRGSYEQYF	TGTGCCAGCAGCAATCCCCGAAGGGGCTCCTACGAGCAGTACTTC
.	TRBD2	TRBJ2-1	TRBV29-1	CSVDGGGLEQFF	TGCAGCGTTGATGGGGGGGGACTTGAGCAGTTCTTC
.	TRBD2	TRBJ2-1	TRBV20-1	CSASGLAGVPTYNEQFF	TGCAGTGCTAGTGGACTAGCGGGAGTACCCACATACAATGAGCAGTTCTTC
.	TRBD1	TRBJ2-7	TRBV6-7	CASSHVPDRGDEYF	TGTGCCAGCAGTCACGTGCCAGACAGGGGTGATGAGTACTTC
.	.	TRBJ2-2	TRBV10-2	CASSESSWNTGELFF	TGCGCCAGCAGTGAGTCGAGTTGGAACACCGGGGAGCTGTTTTTT
.	TRBD1	TRBJ2-6	TRBV9	CASSVAPGTGGSGANVLTF	TGTGCCAGCAGCGTAGCTCCCGGGACAGGGGGCTCTGGGGCCAACGTCCTGACTTTC
.	TRBD2	TRBJ2-7	TRBV30	CAWSVSGSSEQYF	TGTGCCTGGAGTGTGAGCGGGAGTTCCGAGCAGTACTTC
.	.	TRBJ1-1	TRBV27	CASSLNGVNTEAFF	TGTGCCAGCAGTTTAAACGGTGTAAACACTGAAGCTTTCTTT
.	.	TRBJ1-2	TRBV4-2	CASSQDRNRVDYGYTF	TGTGCCAGCAGCCAAGATCGGAACAGGGTGGACTATGGCTACACCTTC
.	TRBD1	TRBJ1-2	TRBV5-5	CASSSGQEVYGYTF	TGTGCCAGCAGCTCTGGACAGGAGGTCTATGGCTACACCTTC
.	.	TRBJ2-7	TRBV21-1	CASSKPYGLAGEWAYEQYF	TGTGCCAGCAGCAAACCCTACGGACTAGCGGGAGAATGGGCCTACGAGCAGTACTTC
few	.	TRBJ2-3	TRBV6-5	CASRRRGGSTDTQYF	TGTGCCAGCAGGCGCCGCGGAGGAAGCACAGATACGCAGTATTTT
.	TRBD1	TRBJ2-7	TRBV5-1	CASSPTGTGSYEQYF	TGCGCCAGCAGCCCCACCGGGACAGGGTCCTACGAGCAGTACTTC
.	.	TRBJ2-1	TRBV5-8	CASSSPHRDHEQFF	TGTGCCAGCAGCTCCCCCCACAGAGACCATGAGCAGTTCTTC
.	.	TRBJ1-6	TRBV7-9	CASSSSRWGDSPLHF	TGTGCCAGCAGCTCCTCCAGGTGGGGAGATTCACCCCTCCACTTT
.	.	TRBJ1-4	TRBV4-1	CASSQDREVTNEKLFF	TGCGCCAGCAGCCAAGACAGGGAGGTTACTAATGAAAAACTGTTTTTT
.	TRBD1	TRBJ1-5	TRBV3-1/TRBV3-2	CASSKQGANHNQPQHF	TGTGCCAGCAGCAAACAGGGGGCGAACCATAATCAGCCCCAGCATTTT
.	TRBD1	TRBJ1-2	TRBV7-9	CASSSTDRINYGYTF	TGTGCCAGCAGCTCCACGGACAGGATAAACTATGGCTACACCTTC
.	.	TRBJ2-1	TRBV5-5	CASSSEGRRNGTSYNEQFF	TGTGCCAGCAGCTCCGAGGGGAGGAGGAACGGAACCTCCTACAATGAGCAGTTCTTC
once	TRBD1	TRBJ1-1	TRBV5-4	CASSFDRGRLFNTEAFF	TGTGCCAGCAGCTTCGACAGGGGCCGTTTATTTAACACTGAAGCTTTCTTT
few	TRBD2	TRBJ2-2	TRBV12-5	CASGDPASGRIWGNTGELFF	TGTGCTAGTGGTGACCCGGCTAGCGGGAGAATATGGGGGAACACCGGGGAGCTGTTTTTT
.	.	TRBJ2-3	TRBV28	CASSLEGQSTDTQYF	TGTGCCAGCAGTTTGGAGGGACAGAGCACAGATACGCAGTATTTT
.	.	TRBJ2-7	TRBV7-9	CASSLVTGEQYF	TGTGCCAGCAGCTTAGTAACGGGCGAGCAGTACTTC
.	.	TRBJ2-3	TRBV29-1	CSVDGAGTDTQYF	TGCAGCGTTGATGGGGCAGGCACAGATACGCAGTATTTT
.	.	TRBJ1-5	TRBV2	CASSVQNNQPQHF	TGTGCCAGCAGTGTTCAGAATAATCAGCCCCAGCATTTT
.	TRBD1	TRBJ1-2	TRBV10-3	CAISESGTDLYGYTF	TGTGCCATCAGTGAGAGTGGGACAGACCTCTATGGCTACACCTTC
.	.	TRBJ2-2	TRBV7-6	CASSPLVFGGSNTGELFF	TGTGCCAGCAGCCCGCTAGTTTTTGGGGGGTCGAACACCGGGGAGCTGTTTTTT